This TCR beta chain was sequenced during a study of cytomegalovirus exposure and HLA in healthy donors. In the study overall: Roughly 80 million unique TCRs from HLA-typed donors made up an early data release.

In regard to this clone: Its target is unknown.

PCR was performed using 60 Vbeta and 13 Jbeta primers. Data came from immunoSEQ multiplex PCR; TCRdb stores just in-frame clones and leaves some out. Of around 100,000 clones in the sample, 70% were seen once. Broader study findings: TCR beta chains numbering 150 to 200 were designated cytomegalovirus-associated. Using a false discovery rate of 0.05, a later analysis showed that some 16,000 TCR beta sequences were associated with HLA alleles.

Germline V gene data show CDR1 as SEHNR and CDR2 as FQNEAQ (reference sequence). Trimming cost V 5 bases and J 5 bases, with 22 bases left between them. This CDR3 contains 17 residues. Those who donated were healthy bone marrow donors. This TCR was sampled from a man aged 30-40 years in good health and CMV-seropositive. The chain combines TRBV7-9 with TRBJ2-1, with a possible D match to TRBD2 (7 bases). Sequenced material: PBMCs. CDR3 sequence reads: CASSPGMRGRGNNEQFF. As DNA, the CDR3 is TGTGCCAGCAGCCCGGGGATGCGGGGGCGGGGAAACAATGAGCAGTTCTTC.